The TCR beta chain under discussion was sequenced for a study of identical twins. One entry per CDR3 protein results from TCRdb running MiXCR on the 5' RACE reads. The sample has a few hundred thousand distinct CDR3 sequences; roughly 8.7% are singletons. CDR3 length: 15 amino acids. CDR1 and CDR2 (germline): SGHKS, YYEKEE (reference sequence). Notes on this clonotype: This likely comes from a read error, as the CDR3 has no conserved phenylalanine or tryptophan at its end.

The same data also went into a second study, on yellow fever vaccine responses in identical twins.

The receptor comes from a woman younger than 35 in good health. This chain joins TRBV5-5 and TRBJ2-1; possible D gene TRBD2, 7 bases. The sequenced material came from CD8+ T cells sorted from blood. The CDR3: CTSSPKGGGENEQFS. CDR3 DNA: TGTACCAGCAGCCCTAAGGGGGGAGGGGAAAATGAGCAGTTCTCC.